The present entry profiles one TCR beta chain with its context. This sample was taken from a study of blood T cell repertoires in COVID-19. Produced via immunoSEQ multiplex PCR; TCRdb's table is partial and in-frame only. The sample holds some 700,000 clones, 85% to 90% seen once. The specimen was peripheral blood. This receptor was identified in a woman younger than 30 with acute or convalescent COVID-19.

The CDR3 bases are TGTGCCAGCACCCCAGGTGGAAATTCACCCCTCCACTTT. Its protein is CASTPGGNSPLHF. This chain links TRBV7-6 with TRBJ1-6, with no clear D. CDR3 length: 13 amino acids. V lost 7 bases to trimming and J lost 7 bases, with 11 bases between them. From germline, CDR1 is SGHVS and CDR2 FNYEAQ. The full variable domain, its missing parts supplied by reference TRBV7-6 and TRBJ1-6, is GAGVSQSPRYKVTKRGQDVALRCDPISGHVSLYWYRQALGQGPEFLTYFNYEAQQDKSGLPNDRFSAERPEGSISTLTIQRTEQRDSAMYRCASTPGGNSPLHFGNGTRLTVT.